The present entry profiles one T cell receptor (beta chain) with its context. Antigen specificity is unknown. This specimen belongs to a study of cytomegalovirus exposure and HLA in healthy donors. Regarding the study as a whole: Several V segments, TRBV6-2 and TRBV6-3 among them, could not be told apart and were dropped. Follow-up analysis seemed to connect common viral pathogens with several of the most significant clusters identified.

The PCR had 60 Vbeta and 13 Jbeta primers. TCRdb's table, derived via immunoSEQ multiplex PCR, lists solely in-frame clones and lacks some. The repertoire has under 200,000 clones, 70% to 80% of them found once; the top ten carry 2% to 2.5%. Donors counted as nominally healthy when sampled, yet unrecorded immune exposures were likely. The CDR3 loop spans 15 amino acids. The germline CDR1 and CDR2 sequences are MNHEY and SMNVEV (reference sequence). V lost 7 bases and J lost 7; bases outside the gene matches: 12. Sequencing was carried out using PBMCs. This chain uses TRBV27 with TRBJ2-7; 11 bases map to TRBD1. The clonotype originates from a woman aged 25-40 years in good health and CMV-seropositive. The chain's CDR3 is CASTPGTGGSEEQYF. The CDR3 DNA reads TGTGCCAGCACCCCGGGGACAGGGGGTTCGGAGGAGCAGTACTTC.